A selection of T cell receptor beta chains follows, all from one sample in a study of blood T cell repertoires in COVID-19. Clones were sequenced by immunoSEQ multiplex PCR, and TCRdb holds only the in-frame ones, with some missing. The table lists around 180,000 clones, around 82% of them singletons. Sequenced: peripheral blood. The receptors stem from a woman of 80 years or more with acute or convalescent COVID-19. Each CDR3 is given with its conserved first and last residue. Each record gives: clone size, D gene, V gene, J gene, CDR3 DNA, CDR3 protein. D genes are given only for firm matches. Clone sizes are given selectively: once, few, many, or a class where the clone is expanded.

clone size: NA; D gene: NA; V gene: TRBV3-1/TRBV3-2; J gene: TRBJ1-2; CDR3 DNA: TGTGCCAGCAGCCAAGGCGCAGCGACTAACTATGGCTACACCTTC; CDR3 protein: CASSQGAATNYGYTF
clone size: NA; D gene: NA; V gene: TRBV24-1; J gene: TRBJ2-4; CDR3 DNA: TGTGCCACCAGTGATGGTTCCGCGGCAGTTAAAAACATTCAGTACTTC; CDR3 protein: CATSDGSAAVKNIQYF
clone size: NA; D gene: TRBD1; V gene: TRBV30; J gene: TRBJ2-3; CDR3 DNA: TGTGCCTCTACACCAGACAGGGCCCGCACAGATACGCAGTATTTT; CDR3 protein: CASTPDRARTDTQYF
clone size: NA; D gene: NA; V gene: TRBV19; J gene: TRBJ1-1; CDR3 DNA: TGTGCCAGTAGTCCGCGTCACAGGAGAATGAACACTGAAGCTTTCTTT; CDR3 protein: CASSPRHRRMNTEAFF
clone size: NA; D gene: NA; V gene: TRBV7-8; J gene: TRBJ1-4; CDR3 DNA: TGTGCCAGCAGCGACCGGCGGGGAAAACTGTTTTTT; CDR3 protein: CASSDRRGKLFF
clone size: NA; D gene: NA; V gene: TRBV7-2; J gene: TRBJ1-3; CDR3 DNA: TGTGCCAGCAGCTTCGGACAGAGCTCTGGAAACACCATATATTTT; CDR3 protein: CASSFGQSSGNTIYF
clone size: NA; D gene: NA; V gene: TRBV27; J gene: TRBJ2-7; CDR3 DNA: TGTGCCAGTTCAGGACTACCCTCCTACGAGCAGTACTTC; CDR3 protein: CASSGLPSYEQYF
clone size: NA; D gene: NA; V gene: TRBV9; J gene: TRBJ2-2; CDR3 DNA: TGTGCCAGCAGCGTTGGGGGACACTCGAACACCGGGGAGCTGTTTTTT; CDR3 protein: CASSVGGHSNTGELFF
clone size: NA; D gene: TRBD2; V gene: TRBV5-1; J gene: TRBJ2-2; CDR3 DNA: TGCGCCAGCAGCTTGGAGGGAGGGAATCACGGGGAGCTGTTTTTT; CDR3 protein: CASSLEGGNHGELFF
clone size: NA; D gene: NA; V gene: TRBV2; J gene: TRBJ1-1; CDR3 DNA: TGTGCCAGCCGCCGGGTGGCGAACACTGAAGCTTTCTTT; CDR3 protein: CASRRVANTEAFF
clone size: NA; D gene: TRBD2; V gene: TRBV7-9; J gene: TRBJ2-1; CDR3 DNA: TGTGCCAGCAGCCCCCATTCCCTAGCGGGGTTAAGGAATGAGCAGTTCTTC; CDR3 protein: CASSPHSLAGLRNEQFF
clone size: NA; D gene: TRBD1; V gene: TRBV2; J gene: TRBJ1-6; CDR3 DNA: TGTGCCAGCAGTCAGGGACAGCTTAATTCACCCCTCCACTTT; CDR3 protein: CASSQGQLNSPLHF
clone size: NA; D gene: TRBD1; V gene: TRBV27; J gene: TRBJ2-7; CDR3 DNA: TGTGCCAGCAGCCGTAAGACCCAAGGGACAGGGGGACGGTACGAGCAGTACTTC; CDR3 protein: CASSRKTQGTGGRYEQYF
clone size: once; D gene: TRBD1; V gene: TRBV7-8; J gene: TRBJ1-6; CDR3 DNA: TGTGCCAGCAGCCCAGGACAGGTTCGGGATTCACCCCTCCACTTT; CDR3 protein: CASSPGQVRDSPLHF
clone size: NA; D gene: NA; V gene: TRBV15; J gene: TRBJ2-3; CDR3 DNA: TGTGCCACCAGCAGAGATTTGGGAGGTACGCAGTATTTT; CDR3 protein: CATSRDLGGTQYF
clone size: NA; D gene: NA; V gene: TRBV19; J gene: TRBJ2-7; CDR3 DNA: TGTGCCAGTAGTCCCTCAGGGTGGCCCGAGGAGCAGTACTTC; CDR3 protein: CASSPSGWPEEQYF
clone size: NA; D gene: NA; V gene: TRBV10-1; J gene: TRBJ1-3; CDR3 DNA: TGCGCCAGCAGCCCACAGACAGCGCCGACTGGAAACACCATATATTTT; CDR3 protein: CASSPQTAPTGNTIYF
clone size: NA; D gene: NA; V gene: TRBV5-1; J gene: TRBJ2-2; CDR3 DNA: TGCGCCAGCAACCTCGGGACAAACACCGGGGAGCTGTTTTTT; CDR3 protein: CASNLGTNTGELFF
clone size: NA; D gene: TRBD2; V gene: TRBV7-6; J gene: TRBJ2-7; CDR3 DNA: TGTGCCAGCAGCGAGGGCCTAGCGGGAGTCGGCGAGCAGTACTTC; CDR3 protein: CASSEGLAGVGEQYF
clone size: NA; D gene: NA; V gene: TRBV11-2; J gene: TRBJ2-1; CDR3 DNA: TGTGCCAGCAGCCAAGGGGGGGATGAGCAGTTCTTC; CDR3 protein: CASSQGGDEQFF
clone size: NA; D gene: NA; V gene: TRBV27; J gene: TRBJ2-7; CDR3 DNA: TGTGCCAGCAGTTTCTCCCCGGGTCGAGTGGGCTCCTACGAGCAGTACTTC; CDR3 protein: CASSFSPGRVGSYEQYF
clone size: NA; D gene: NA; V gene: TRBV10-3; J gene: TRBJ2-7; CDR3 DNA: TGTGCCATCAGTGGGCGGACAGCCGCTTCCCCCAACTTGGAGCAGTACTTC; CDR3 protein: CAISGRTAASPNLEQYF
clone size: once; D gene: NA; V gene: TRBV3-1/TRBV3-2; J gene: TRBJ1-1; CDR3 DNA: TGTGCCAGCAGCCCCGGGGGGGTCGGCACTGAAGCTTTCTTT; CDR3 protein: CASSPGGVGTEAFF
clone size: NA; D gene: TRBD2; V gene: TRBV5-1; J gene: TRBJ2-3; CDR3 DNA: TGCGCCAGCAGCTTGGGGCTACTAGCGGGGGTATTTACAGATACGCAGTATTTT; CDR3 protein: CASSLGLLAGVFTDTQYF
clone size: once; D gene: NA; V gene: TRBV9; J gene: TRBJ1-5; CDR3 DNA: TGTGCCAGCAGCGTAGATAGTTATAGCAATCAGCCCCAGCATTTT; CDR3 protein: CASSVDSYSNQPQHF
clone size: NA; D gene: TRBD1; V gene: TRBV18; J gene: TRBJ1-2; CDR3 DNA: TGTGCCAGCTCATCCGGCAGGGGGCTTGACTATGGCTACACCTTC; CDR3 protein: CASSSGRGLDYGYTF
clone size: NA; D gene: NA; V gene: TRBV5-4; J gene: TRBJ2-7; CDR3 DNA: TGTGCCAGCAGCTTTGCAGGGTCTGGTCGCGAGCAGTACTTC; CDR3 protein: CASSFAGSGREQYF
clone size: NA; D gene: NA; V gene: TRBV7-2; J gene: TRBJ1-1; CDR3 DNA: TGTGCCAGCAGCTGGTCAAGGGGCAGCCCGAACACTGAAGCTTTCTTT; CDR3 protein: CASSWSRGSPNTEAFF
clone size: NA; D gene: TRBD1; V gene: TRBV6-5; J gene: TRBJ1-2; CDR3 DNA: TGTGCCAGCAGTTACAGGGCAGGGGGGTATACCTTC; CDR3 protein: CASSYRAGGYTF
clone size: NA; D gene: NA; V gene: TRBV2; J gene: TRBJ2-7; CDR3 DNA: TGTGCCAGCGACTTACAAGGCATTAAGTACTTC; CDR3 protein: CASDLQGIKYF
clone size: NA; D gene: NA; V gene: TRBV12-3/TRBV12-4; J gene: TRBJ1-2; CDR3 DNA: TGTGCCAGCAGTACTCGGGGCTATGGCTACACCTTC; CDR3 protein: CASSTRGYGYTF
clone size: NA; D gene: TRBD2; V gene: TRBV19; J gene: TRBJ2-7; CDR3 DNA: TGTGCCAGCAGTCCCGGGAGGACCCCTGGCGAGCAGTACTTC; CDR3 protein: CASSPGRTPGEQYF
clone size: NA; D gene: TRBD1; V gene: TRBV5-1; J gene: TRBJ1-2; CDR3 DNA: TGCGCCAGCAGCGAGACAGGGAACTATGGCTACACCTTC; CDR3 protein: CASSETGNYGYTF
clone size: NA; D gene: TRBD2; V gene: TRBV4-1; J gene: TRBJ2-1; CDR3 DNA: TGCGCCAGCAGCCGGGTGGTGGCTAGCGGGGGGCCCTATCCCCCAAATGAGCAGTTCTTC; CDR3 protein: CASSRVVASGGPYPPNEQFF
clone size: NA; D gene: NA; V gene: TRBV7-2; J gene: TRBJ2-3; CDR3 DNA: TGTGCCAGCACCGCGGGGCACAGCACAGATACGCAGTATTTT; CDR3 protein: CASTAGHSTDTQYF
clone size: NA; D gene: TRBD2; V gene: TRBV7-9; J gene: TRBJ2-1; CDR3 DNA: TGTGCCAGCTGGGAGGCGGGAGTTCTATACAATGAGCAGTTCTTC; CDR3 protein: CASWEAGVLYNEQFF
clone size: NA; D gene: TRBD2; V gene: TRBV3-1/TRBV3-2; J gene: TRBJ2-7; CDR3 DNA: TGTGCCAGCAGCCAAGCCTCTAGCGGGACCCCCTACGAGCAGTACTTC; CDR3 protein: CASSQASSGTPYEQYF
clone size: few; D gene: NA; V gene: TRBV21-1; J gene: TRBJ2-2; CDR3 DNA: TGTGCCAGCAGCAAGGGGGCCCGGGAGCTGTTTTTT; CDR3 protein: CASSKGARELFF
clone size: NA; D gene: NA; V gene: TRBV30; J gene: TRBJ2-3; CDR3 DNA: TGTGCCTGGAGTGGGCCCTCAAATACGCAGTATTTT; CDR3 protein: CAWSGPSNTQYF
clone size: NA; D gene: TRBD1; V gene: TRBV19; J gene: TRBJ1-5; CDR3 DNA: TGTGCCAGTAGTATGGACAGGAACAATCAGCCCCAGCATTTT; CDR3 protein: CASSMDRNNQPQHF
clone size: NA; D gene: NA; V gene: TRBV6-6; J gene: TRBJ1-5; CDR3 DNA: TGTGCCAGCACAGGGACACTTAGCAATCAGCCCCAGCATTTT; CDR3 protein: CASTGTLSNQPQHF
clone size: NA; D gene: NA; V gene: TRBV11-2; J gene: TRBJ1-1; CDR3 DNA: TGTGCCAGCAGCCCACTTAAGGCGGCTAGCACTGAAGCTTTCTTT; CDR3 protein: CASSPLKAASTEAFF
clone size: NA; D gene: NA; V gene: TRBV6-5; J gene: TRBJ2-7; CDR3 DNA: TGTGCCAGCATCGTAAGCGGGTCCTACGAGCAGTACTTC; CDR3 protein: CASIVSGSYEQYF
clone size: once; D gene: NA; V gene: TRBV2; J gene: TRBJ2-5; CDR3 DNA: TGTGCCAGCAGTGAAGATTATAGGGGCCAGTACTTC; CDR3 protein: CASSEDYRGQYF
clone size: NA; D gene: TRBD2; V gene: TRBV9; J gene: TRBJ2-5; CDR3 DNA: TGTGCCAGCAGCTTAGGGACTAGCGGGGGGTCGAAAGAGACCCAGTACTTC; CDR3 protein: CASSLGTSGGSKETQYF
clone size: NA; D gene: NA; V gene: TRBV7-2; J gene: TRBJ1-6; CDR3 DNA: TGTGCCAGCAGCCCGAGACAGGTTACCTCACCCCTCCACTTT; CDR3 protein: CASSPRQVTSPLHF
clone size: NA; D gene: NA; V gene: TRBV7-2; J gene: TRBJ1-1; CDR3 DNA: TGTGCCAGCAGGCTATACACTGAAGCTTTCTTT; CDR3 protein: CASRLYTEAFF
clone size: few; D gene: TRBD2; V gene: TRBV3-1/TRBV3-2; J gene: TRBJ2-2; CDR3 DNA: TGTGCCAGCAGCCAAGCCACCCTCCTAGCGGGAGTAGCCGGGGAGCTGTTTTTT; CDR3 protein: CASSQATLLAGVAGELFF
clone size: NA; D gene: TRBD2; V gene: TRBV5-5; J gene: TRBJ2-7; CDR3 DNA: TGTGCCAGCAGCTTCGGGGGGAGGTACGAGCAGTACTTC; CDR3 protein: CASSFGGRYEQYF
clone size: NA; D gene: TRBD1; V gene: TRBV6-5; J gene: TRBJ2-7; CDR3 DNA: TGTGCCAGCAGTTACTCCGGGACAGGGGGCTCCTACGAGCAGTACTTC; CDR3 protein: CASSYSGTGGSYEQYF